This section outlines one TCR beta chain sequence together with its context. The antigen is unknown. This sample stems from a study of CD8 T cells in ankylosing spondylitis. Points from the study as a whole: Made up of under 10 highly homologous variants, a TCR beta motif appeared characteristic of ankylosing spondylitis blood. Clones linked to disease, bearing a CD8+ phenotype, were relatively rare in peripheral blood.

TCRdb reprocessed the 5' RACE reads via MiXCR and lists one record per CDR3 protein. Among roughly 670,000 distinct CDR3 sequences listed, about 20% were seen once. Germline V gives CDR1 SGHRS, CDR2 YFSETQ. V was pared by 0 bases and J by 0 bases, with 18 bases between. The CDR3 is made up of 18 amino acids. Sequenced material: blood, either unsorted or a sorted T cell fraction (not recorded which). This sequence was found in a male donor with ankylosing spondylitis. The chain is built from TRBV5-1 and TRBJ2-5, with D possibly TRBD2 on 6 matching bases. The DNA for the CDR3 is TGCGCCAGCAGCTTGGCACGGGGGACCTCGGAGTACCAAGAGACCCAGTACTTC. Translating gives CASSLARGTSEYQETQYF.